A selection of T cell receptor beta chains follows, all from one sample in a study of cytomegalovirus exposure and HLA in healthy donors. Here immunoSEQ multiplex PCR was the method, and the copy in TCRdb shows in-frame clones only, minus some. The repertoire has about 110,000 clones, 15% of them found once; the top ten carry more than 0.8%. The sequencing input was PBMCs. The source of these receptors is a female donor in good health and CMV-seronegative. CDR3s include the opening cysteine and the closing phenylalanine or tryptophan. The order of the fields is D gene, V gene, clone size, J gene, CDR3 protein, CDR3 DNA. D genes are given only for firm matches. The size field is filled for only some rows; it gives once, few, many or a size class.

TRBD2,TRBV11-3,few,TRBJ2-7,CASSVGGSYEQYF,TGTGCCAGCAGCGTCGGGGGGTCCTACGAGCAGTACTTC
TRBD2,TRBV5-1,NA,TRBJ2-7,CASSLGLASYEQYF,TGCGCCAGCAGCCTGGGACTAGCGTCCTACGAGCAGTACTTC
TRBD1,TRBV7-3,NA,TRBJ2-5,CASSLDREETQYF,TGTGCCAGCAGCTTAGACAGGGAGGAGACCCAGTACTTC
TRBD1,TRBV7-2,NA,TRBJ1-2,CASCPGQGCYGYTF,TGTGCCAGCTGCCCAGGACAGGGATGCTATGGCTACACCTTC
NA,TRBV7-6,NA,TRBJ1-6,CASSLGTPGLSYNSPLHF,TGTGCCAGCAGCTTAGGGACACCCGGGTTATCCTATAATTCACCCCTCCACTTT
NA,TRBV6-5,NA,TRBJ1-2,CASRQENYGYTF,TGTGCCAGTCGACAGGAGAACTATGGCTACACCTTC
NA,TRBV19,NA,TRBJ1-1,CASKVVGMNTEAFF,TGTGCCAGTAAGGTTGTGGGCATGAACACTGAAGCTTTCTTT
TRBD2,TRBV6-5,few,TRBJ2-7,CASSYSSGGTYEQYF,TGTGCCAGCAGTTACTCGTCCGGGGGGACCTACGAGCAGTACTTC
TRBD1,TRBV6-5,many,TRBJ1-6,CASSYSTGVNSPLHF,TGTGCCAGCAGTTACTCGACAGGGGTAAATTCACCCCTCCACTTT
NA,TRBV23-1,few,TRBJ1-1,CAITGTTEAFF,TGCGCCATAACAGGGACCACTGAAGCTTTCTTT
NA,TRBV4-3,NA,TRBJ2-3,CASSMGQRADTQYF,TGCGCCAGCAGCATGGGACAAAGGGCAGATACGCAGTATTTT
NA,TRBV4-1,NA,TRBJ1-5,CASSPLGRNQPQHF,TGCGCCAGCAGCCCCCTGGGCAGGAATCAGCCCCAGCATTTT
TRBD1,TRBV30,few,TRBJ2-1,CAWSPRDRGHNEQFF,TGTGCCTGGAGTCCCCGGGACAGGGGTCACAATGAGCAGTTCTTC
TRBD1,TRBV23-1,NA,TRBJ2-6,CASSQYRGSGARSFSVLTF,TGCGCCAGCAGTCAATACAGGGGCTCTGGGGCCAGGAGCTTCTCCGTCCTGACTTTC
TRBD1,TRBV11-1,NA,TRBJ2-5,CASSKIEGQGAWETQYF,TGTGCCAGCAGCAAAATCGAGGGACAGGGGGCTTGGGAGACCCAGTACTTC